The clone carrying this TCR beta chain was observed a handful of times. Trimming pared 1 base from V and 5 bases from J, leaving 13 bases between. CDR1 is SGHRS, CDR2 YFSETQ, per germline. The CDR3 contains 15 residues. The library was built from 400 to 500 ng RNA with molecular barcoded adaptors for alpha/delta and beta/gamma chains. TCRdb reanalysed the reads using MiXCR and keeps one entry per CDR3 protein. The table shows around 50,000 distinct CDR3 sequences, with under 25% occurring only once. The data stem from a study of read filtering for tumor transcriptome and immune sequencing. Turning to the study itself: Patients were approximately 18 male and approximately 15 female, mean age 65.9 years, range about 47 to 80. RNA-seq yielded only about 75 to 1,400 TCR reads, IR-seq about 4 to 10.27 million.

This receptor was taken from a donor at least 40 years old with multiple myeloma. Specimen: a population of CD138-negative cells sorted from bone marrow. J is TRBJ1-5 and V is TRBV5-1; no clear D gene. The DNA for the CDR3 is TGCGCCAGCAGCTTGCACAGTGGCCTCGATCAGCCCCAGCATTTT. Translation gives CASSLHSGLDQPQHF.